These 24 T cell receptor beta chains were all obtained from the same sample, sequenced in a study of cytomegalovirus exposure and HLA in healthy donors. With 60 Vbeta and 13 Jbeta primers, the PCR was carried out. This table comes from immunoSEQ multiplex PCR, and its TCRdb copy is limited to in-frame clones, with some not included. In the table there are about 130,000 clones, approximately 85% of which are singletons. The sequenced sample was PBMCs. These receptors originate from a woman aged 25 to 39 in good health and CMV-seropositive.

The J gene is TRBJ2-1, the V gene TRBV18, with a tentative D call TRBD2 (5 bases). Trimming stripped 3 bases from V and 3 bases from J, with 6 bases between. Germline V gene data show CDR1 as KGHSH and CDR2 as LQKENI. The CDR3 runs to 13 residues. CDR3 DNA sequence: TGTGCCAGCTCACCTCGGGACTACAATGAGCAGTTCTTC. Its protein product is CASSPRDYNEQFF.

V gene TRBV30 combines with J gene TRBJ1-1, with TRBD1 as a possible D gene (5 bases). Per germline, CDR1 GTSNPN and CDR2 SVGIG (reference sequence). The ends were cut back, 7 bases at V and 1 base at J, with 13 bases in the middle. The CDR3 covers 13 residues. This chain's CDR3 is CAYGTVGNTEAFF. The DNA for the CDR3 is TGTGCCTATGGGACTGTGGGGAACACTGAAGCTTTCTTT.

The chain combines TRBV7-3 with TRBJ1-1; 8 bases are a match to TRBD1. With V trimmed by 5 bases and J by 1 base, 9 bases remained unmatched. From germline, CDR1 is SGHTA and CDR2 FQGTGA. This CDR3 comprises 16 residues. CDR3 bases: TGTGCCAGCAGCAAACAGGGGGGCCCTACGAACACTGAAGCTTTCTTT. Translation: CASSKQGGPTNTEAFF.

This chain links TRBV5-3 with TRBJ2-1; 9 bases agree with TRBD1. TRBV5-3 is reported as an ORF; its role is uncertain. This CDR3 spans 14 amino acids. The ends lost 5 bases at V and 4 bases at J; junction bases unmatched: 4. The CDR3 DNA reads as TGTGCCAGAAGGCCGGGACAGGGTTACAATGAGCAGTTCTTC. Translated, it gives CARRPGQGYNEQFF.

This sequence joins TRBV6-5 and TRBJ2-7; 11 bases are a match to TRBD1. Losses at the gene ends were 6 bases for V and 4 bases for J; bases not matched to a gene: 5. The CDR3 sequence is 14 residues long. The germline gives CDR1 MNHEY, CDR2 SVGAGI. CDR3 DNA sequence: TGTGCCAGCAGGCCCGGGACAGGGGGTTACGAGCAGTACTTC. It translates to CASRPGTGGYEQYF.

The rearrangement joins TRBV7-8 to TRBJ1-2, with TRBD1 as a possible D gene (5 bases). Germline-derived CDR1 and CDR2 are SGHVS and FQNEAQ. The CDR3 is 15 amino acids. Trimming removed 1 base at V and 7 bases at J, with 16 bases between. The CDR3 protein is CASSLERAPGAGYTF. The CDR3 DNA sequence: TGTGCCAGCAGCTTAGAGAGAGCCCCTGGGGCTGGCTACACCTTC.

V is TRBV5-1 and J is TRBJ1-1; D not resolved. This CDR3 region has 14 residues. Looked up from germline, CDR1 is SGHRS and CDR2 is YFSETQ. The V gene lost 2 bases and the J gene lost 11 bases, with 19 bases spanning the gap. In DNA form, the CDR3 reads TGCGCCAGCAGCTTAGGACTCCTTCAAGGAGAGGCTTTCTTT. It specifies CASSLGLLQGEAFF.

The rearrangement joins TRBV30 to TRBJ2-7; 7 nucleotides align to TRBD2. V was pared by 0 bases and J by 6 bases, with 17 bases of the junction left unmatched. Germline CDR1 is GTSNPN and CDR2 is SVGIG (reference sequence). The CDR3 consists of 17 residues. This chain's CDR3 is CAWSVWGGASVHREQYF. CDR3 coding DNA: TGTGCCTGGAGTGTATGGGGGGGTGCTAGCGTGCACCGCGAGCAGTACTTC.

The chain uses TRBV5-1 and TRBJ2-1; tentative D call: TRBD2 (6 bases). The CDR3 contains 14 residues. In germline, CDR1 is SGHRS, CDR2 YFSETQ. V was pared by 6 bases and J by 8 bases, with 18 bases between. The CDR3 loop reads CASTLSGGVDEQFF. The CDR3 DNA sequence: TGCGCCAGCACCCTCTCCGGGGGAGTGGATGAGCAGTTCTTC.

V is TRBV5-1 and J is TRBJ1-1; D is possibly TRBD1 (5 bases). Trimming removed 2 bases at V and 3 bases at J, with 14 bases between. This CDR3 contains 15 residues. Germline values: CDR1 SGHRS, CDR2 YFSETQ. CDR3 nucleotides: TGCGCCAGCAGCTTCGGAGGGGTTAGGCACACTGAAGCTTTCTTT. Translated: CASSFGGVRHTEAFF. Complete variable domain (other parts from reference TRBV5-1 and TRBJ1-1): KAGVTQTPRYLIKTRGQQVTLSCSPISGHRSVSWYQQTPGQGLQFLFEYFSETQRNKGNFPGRFSGRQFSNSRSEMNVSTLELGDSALYLCASSFGGVRHTEAFFGQGTRLTVV.

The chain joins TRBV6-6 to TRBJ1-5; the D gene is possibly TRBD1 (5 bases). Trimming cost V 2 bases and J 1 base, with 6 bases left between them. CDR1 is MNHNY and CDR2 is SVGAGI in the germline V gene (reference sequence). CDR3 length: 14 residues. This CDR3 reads CASSYRGSNQPQHF. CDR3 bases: TGTGCCAGCAGTTACAGGGGAAGCAATCAGCCCCAGCATTTT.

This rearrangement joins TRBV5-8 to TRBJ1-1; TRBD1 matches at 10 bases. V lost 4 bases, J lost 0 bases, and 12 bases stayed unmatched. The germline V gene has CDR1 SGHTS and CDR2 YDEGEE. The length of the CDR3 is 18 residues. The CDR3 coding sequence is TGTGCCAGCAGCCTGCGGACAGGGGGTCGGTCTATGAACACTGAAGCTTTCTTT. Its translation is CASSLRTGGRSMNTEAFF.

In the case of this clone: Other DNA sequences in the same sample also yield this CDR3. In nucleotides, the CDR3 is TGTGCCATCAGTCAGACAGGAACTGAAGCTTTCTTT. Translating it yields CAISQTGTEAFF. The chain is built from TRBV10-3 and TRBJ1-1; tentatively, D is TRBD1 (6 bases). The V gene lost 5 bases and the J gene lost 5 bases, with 9 bases spanning the gap. CDR1 and CDR2 (germline): ENHRY, SYGVKD. This CDR3 contains 12 residues.

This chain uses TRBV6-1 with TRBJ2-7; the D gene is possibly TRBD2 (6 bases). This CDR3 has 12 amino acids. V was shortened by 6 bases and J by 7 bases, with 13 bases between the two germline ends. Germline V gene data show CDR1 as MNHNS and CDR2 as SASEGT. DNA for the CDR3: TGTGCCAGCAGCCCCAATGGGGGGGAGCAGTACTTC. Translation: CASSPNGGEQYF.

CDR3 nucleotide sequence: TGTGCCAGCAGCTCGACCGAGCGGACCTACAATGAGCAGTTCTTC. It translates to CASSSTERTYNEQFF. The V gene is TRBV11-3, the J gene TRBJ2-1, with D perhaps TRBD2 (5 bases). The CDR3 is 15 amino acids. The V gene's germline CDR1 is SGHNT and CDR2 YENEEA. The germline V and J ends were trimmed by 4 bases and 2 bases, with 12 bases remaining between them.

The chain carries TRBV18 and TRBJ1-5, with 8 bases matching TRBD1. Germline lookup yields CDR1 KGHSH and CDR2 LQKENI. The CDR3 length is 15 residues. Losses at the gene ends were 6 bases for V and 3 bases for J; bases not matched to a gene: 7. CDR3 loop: CASSRDRLSNQPQHF. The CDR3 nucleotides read TGTGCCAGCTCCCGGGACAGGCTTTCCAATCAGCCCCAGCATTTT.

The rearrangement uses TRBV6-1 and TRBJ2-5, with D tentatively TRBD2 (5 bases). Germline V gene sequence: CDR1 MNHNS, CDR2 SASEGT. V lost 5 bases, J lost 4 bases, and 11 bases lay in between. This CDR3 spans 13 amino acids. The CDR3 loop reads CASSKDLIETQYF. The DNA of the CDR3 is TGTGCCAGCAGTAAGGACTTAATAGAGACCCAGTACTTC.

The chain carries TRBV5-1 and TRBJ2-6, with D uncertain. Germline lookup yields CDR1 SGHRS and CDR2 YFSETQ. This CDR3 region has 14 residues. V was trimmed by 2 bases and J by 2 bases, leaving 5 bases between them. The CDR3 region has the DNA TGCGCCAGCAGCTTAGACACTGGGGCCAACGTCCTGACTTTC. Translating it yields CASSLDTGANVLTF.

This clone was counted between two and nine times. The CDR3 loop reads CASSEGRRGNEKLFF. The CDR3 DNA reads TGTGCCAGCAGTGAAGGGCGAAGGGGGAATGAAAAACTGTTTTTT. This chain connects TRBV2 to TRBJ1-4; the D gene is possibly TRBD1 (6 bases). Looked up from germline, CDR1 is SNHLY and CDR2 is FYNNEI. The V end lost 1 base, the J end lost 5 bases, and 11 bases lay between the germline ends. This CDR3 spans 15 amino acids.

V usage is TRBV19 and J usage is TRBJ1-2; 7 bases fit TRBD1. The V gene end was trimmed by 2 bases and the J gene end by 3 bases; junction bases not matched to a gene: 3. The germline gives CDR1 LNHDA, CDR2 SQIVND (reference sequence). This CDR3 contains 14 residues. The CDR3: CASSIFRGDYGYTF. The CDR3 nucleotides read TGTGCCAGTAGTATATTCAGGGGGGACTATGGCTACACCTTC. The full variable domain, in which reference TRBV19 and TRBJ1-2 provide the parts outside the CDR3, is DGGITQSPKYLFRKEGQNVTLSCEQNLNHDAMYWYRQDPGQGLRLIYYSQIVNDFQKGDIAEGYSVSREKKESFPLTVTSAQKNPTAFYLCASSIFRGDYGYTFGSGTRLTVV.

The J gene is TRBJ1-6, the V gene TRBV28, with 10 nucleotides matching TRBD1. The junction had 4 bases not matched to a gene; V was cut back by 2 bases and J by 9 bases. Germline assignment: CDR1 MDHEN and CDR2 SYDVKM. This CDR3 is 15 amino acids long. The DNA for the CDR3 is TGTGCCAGCAGTTTAGGGGACAGGGGAGTTTCACCCCTCCACTTT. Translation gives CASSLGDRGVSPLHF.

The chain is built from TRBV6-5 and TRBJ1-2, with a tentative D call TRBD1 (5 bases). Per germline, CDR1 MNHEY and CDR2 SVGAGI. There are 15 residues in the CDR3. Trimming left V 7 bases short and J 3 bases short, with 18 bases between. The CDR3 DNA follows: TGTGCCAGCACGGCAAAGGGGAGGAGGTACTATGGCTACACCTTC. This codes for CASTAKGRRYYGYTF.

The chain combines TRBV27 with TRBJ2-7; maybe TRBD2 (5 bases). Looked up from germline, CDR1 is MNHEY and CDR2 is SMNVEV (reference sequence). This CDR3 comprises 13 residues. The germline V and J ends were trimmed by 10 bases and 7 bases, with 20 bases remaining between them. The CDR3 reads CATRGAARGEQYF. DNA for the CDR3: TGTGCCACCCGGGGAGCTGCGCGTGGGGAGCAGTACTTC.

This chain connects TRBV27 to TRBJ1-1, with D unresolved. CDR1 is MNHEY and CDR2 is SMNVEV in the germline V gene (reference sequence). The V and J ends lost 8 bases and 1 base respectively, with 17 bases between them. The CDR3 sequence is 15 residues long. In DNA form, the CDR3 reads TGTGCCAGCGCCCTCCTCCAGGTCGGGAACACTGAAGCTTTCTTT. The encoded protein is CASALLQVGNTEAFF.